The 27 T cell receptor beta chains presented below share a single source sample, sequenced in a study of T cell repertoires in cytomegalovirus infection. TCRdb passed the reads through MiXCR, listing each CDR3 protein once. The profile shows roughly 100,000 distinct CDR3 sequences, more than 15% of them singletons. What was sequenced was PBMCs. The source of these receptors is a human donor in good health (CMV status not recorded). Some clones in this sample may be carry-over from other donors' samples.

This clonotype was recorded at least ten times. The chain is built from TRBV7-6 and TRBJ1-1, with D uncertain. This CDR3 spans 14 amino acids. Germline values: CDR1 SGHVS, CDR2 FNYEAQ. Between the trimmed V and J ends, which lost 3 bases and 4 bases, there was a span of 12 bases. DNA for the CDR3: TGTGCCAGCAGCTTTAACCCGGGTATCACTGAAGCTTTCTTT. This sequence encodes CASSFNPGITEAFF.

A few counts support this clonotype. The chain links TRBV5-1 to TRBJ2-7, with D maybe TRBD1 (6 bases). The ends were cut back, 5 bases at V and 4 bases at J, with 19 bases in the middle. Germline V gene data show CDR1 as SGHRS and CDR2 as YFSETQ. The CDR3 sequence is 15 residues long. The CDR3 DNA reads TGCGCCAGCAGTCCTTTCCGGACAGCCCAATACGAGCAGTACTTC. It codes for CASSPFRTAQYEQYF.

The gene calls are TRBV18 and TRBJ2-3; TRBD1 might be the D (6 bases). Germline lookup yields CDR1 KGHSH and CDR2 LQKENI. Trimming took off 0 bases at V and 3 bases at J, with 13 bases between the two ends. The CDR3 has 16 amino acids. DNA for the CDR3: TGTGCCAGCTCACCACCTCAGGGGAAGGGTACAGATACGCAGTATTTT. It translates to CASSPPQGKGTDTQYF.

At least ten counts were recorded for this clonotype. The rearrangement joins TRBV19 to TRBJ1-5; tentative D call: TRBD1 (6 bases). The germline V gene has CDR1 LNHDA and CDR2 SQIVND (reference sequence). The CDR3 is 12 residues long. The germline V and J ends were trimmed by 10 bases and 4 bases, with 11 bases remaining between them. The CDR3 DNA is TGTGCCACACGGACAGAGAATCAGCCCCAGCATTTT. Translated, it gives CATRTENQPQHF.

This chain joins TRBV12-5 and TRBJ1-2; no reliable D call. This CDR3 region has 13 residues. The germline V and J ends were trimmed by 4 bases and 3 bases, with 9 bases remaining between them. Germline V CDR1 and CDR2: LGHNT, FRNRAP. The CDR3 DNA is TGTGCTAGTGGTTGGTACAGCGACTATGGCTACACCTTC. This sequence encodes CASGWYSDYGYTF.

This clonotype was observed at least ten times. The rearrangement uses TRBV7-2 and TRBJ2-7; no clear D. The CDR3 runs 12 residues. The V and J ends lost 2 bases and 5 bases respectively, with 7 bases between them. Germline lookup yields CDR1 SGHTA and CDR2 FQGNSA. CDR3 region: CASSLNRDEQYF. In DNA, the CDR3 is TGTGCCAGCAGCTTAAATCGCGACGAGCAGTACTTC.

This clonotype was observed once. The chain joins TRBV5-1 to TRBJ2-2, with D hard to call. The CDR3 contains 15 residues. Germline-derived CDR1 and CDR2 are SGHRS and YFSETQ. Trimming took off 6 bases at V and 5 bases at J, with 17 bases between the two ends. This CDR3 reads CASIKQILRTGELFF. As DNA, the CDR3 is TGCGCCAGCATCAAGCAGATACTCCGAACCGGGGAGCTGTTTTTT. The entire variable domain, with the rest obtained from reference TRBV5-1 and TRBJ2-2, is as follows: KAGVTQTPRYLIKTRGQQVTLSCSPISGHRSVSWYQQTPGQGLQFLFEYFSETQRNKGNFPGRFSGRQFSNSRSEMNVSTLELGDSALYLCASIKQILRTGELFFGEGSRLTVL.

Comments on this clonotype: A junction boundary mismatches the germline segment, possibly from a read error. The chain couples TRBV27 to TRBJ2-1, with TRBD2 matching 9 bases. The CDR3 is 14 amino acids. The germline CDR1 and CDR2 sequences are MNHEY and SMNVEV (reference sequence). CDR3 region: CASKVTSGYNEQFF. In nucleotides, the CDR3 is TGTGCGAGCAAGGTGACTAGCGGTTACAATGAGCAGTTCTTC.

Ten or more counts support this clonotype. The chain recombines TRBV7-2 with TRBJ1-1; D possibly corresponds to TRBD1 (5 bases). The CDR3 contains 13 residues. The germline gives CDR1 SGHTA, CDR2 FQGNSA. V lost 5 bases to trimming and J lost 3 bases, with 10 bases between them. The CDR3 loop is CASSLGAYTEAFF. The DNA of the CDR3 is TGTGCCAGCAGCCTAGGGGCATACACTGAAGCTTTCTTT. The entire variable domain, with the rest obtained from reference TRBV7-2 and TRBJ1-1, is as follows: GAGVSQSPSNKVTEKGKDVELRCDPISGHTALYWYRQSLGQGLEFLIYFQGNSAPDKSGLPSDRFSAERTGGSVSTLTIQRTQQEDSAVYLCASSLGAYTEAFFGQGTRLTVV.

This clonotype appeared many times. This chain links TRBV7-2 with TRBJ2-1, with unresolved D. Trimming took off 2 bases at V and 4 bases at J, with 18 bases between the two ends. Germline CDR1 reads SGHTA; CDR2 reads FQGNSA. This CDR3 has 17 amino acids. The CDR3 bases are TGTGCCAGCAGCTTAAGGGTTGGTCAGGATGGTTACAATGAGCAGTTCTTC. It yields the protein CASSLRVGQDGYNEQFF.

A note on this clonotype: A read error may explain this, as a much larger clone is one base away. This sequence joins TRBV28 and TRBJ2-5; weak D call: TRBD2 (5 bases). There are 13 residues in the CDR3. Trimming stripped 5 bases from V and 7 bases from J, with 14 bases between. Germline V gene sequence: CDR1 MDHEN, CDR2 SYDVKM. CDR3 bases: TGTGCCAGCAGTACCCGAGCCGAGGGGACCCAGTACTTC. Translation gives CASSTRAEGTQYF.

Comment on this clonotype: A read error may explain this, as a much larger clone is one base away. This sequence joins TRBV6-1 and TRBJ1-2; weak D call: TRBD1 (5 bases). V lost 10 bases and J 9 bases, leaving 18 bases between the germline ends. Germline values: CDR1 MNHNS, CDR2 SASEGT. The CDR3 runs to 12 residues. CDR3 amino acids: CAISQAGFSYTF. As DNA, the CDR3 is TGTGCCATATCTCAAGCAGGGTTCAGCTACACCTTC.

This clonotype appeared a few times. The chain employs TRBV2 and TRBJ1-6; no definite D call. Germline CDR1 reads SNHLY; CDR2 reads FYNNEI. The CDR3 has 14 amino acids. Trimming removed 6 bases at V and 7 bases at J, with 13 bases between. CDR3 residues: CASSEQFTNSPLHF. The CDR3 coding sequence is TGTGCCAGCAGCGAGCAGTTTACCAATTCACCCCTCCACTTT.

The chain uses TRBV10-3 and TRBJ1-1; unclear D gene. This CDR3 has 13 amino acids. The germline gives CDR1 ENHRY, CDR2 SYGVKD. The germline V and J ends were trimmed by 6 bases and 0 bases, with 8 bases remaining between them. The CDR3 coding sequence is TGTGCCATCAGGGATCAGGTGAACACTGAAGCTTTCTTT. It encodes CAIRDQVNTEAFF.

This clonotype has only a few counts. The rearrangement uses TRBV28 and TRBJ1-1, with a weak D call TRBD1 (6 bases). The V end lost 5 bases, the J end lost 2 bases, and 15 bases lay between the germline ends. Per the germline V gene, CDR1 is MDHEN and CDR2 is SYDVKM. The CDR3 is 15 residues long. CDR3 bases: TGTGCCAGCAGTCCACCCAGGGGTCGAAACACTGAAGCTTTCTTT. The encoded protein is CASSPPRGRNTEAFF. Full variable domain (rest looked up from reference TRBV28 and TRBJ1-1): DVKVTQSSRYLVKRTGEKVFLECVQDMDHENMFWYRQDPGLGLRLIYFSYDVKMKEKGDIPEGYSVSREKKERFSLILESASTNQTSMYLCASSPPRGRNTEAFFGQGTRLTVV.

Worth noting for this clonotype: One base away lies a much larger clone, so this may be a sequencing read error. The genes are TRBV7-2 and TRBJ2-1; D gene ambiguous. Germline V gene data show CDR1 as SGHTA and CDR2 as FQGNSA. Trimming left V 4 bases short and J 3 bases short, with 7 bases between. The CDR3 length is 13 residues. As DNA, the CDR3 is TGTGCCAGCAGCTCCTACTACTACAATGAGCAGTTCTTC. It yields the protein CASSSYYYNEQFF.

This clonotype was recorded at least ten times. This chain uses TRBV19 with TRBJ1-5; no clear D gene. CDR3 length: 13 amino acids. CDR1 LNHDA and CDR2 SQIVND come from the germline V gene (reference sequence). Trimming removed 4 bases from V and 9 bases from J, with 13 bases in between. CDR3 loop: CASSKPSNRPQHF. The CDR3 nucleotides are TGTGCCAGTAGTAAGCCCTCAAACCGGCCCCAGCATTTT.

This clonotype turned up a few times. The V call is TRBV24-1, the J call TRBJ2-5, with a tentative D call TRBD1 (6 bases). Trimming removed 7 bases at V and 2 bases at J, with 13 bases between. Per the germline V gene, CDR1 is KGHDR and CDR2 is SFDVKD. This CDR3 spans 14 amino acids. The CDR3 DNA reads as TGTGCCACCAGCCTTCCAGGGGAGCAAGAGACCCAGTACTTC. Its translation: CATSLPGEQETQYF.

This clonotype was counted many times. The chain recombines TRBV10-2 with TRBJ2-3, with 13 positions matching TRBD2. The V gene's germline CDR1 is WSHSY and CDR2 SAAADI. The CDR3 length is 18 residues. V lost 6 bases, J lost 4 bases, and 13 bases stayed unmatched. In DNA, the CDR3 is TGCGCCAGCAGCACTAGCGGGGGGGGGCCGGCCCCCCCAGATACGCAGTATTTT. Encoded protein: CASSTSGGGPAPPDTQYF.

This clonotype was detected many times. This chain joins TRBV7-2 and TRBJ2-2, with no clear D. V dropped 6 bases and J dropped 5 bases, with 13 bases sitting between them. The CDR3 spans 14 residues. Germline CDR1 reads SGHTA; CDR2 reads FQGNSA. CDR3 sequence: CASSSGAGTGELFF. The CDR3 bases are TGTGCCAGCAGTTCTGGAGCCGGAACCGGGGAGCTGTTTTTT.

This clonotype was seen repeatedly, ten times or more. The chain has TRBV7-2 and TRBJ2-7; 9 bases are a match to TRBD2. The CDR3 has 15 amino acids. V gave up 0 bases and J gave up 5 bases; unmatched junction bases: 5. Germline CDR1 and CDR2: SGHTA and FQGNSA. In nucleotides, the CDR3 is TGTGCCAGCAGCTTAGCGGCGGGGGGGCCCCACGAGCAGTACTTC. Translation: CASSLAAGGPHEQYF.

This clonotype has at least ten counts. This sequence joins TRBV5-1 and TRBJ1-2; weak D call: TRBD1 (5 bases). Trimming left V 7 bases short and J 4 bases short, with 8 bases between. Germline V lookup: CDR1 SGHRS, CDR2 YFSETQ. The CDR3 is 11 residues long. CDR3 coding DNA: TGCGCCAGCCAAGGGGCCTATGGCTACACCTTC. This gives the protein CASQGAYGYTF.

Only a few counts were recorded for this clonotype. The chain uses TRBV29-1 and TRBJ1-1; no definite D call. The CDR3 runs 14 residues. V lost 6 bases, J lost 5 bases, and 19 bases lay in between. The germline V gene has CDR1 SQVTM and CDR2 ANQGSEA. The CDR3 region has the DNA TGCAGCGTGAGACTTACGAGGTTTGGGACTGAAGCTTTCTTT. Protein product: CSVRLTRFGTEAFF.

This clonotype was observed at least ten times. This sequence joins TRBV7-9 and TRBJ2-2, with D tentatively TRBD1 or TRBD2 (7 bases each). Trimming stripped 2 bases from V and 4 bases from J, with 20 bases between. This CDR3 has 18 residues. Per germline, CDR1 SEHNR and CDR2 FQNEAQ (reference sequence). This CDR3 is CASSLTPRGGRTTGELFF. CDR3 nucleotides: TGTGCCAGCAGCTTAACCCCCAGGGGGGGGCGGACCACCGGGGAGCTGTTTTTT.

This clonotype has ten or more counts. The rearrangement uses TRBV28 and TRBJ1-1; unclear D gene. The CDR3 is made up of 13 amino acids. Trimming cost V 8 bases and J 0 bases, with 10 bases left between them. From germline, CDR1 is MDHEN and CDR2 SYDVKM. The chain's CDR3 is CASCRPLNTEAFF. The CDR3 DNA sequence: TGTGCCAGCTGTAGGCCGTTGAACACTGAAGCTTTCTTT.

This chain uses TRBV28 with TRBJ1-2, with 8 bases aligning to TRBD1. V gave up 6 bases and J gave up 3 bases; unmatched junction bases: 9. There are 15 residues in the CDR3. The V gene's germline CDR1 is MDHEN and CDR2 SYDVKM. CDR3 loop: CASRAGGQGHYGYTF. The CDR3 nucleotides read TGTGCCAGCAGGGCAGGGGGCCAAGGGCACTATGGCTACACCTTC.

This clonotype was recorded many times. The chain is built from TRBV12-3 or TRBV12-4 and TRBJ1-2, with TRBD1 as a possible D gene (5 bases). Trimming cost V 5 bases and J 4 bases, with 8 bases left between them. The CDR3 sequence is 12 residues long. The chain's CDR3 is CASSGAGYGYTF. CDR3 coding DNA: TGTGCCAGCAGTGGGGCAGGCTATGGCTACACCTTC.